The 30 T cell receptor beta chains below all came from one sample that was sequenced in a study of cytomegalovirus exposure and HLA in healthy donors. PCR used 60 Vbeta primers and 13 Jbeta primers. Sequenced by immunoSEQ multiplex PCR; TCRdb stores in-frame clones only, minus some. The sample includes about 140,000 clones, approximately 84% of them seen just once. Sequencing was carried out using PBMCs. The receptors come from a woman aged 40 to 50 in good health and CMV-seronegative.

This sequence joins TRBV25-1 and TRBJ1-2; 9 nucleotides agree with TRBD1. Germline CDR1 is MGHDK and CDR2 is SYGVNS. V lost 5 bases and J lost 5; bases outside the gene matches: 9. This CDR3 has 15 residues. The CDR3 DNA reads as TGTGCCAGCAGTAGAGGTTCGACAGGGGGTTATGGCTACACCTTC. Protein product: CASSRGSTGGYGYTF.

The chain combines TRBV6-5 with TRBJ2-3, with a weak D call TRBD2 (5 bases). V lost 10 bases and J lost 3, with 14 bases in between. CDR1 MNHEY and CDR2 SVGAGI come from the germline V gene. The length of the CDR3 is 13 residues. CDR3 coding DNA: TGTGCCACTCTATATCCGGGAACAGATACGCAGTATTTT. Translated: CATLYPGTDTQYF.

The CDR3 protein is CASSVSNRGYEQYF. The CDR3 region has the DNA TGTGCCAGCAGTGTCTCAAACAGGGGCTACGAGCAGTACTTC. The rearrangement uses TRBV2 and TRBJ2-7; the match to TRBD1 covers 7 bases. The germline gives CDR1 SNHLY, CDR2 FYNNEI. The V and J ends lost 4 bases and 3 bases, in that order; junction bases with no gene match: 6. CDR3 size: 14 residues.

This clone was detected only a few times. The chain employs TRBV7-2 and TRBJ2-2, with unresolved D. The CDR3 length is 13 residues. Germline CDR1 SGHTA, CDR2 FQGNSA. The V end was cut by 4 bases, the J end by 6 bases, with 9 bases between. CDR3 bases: TGTGCCAGCAGCTCCCCTTTTTCCGGGGAGCTGTTTTTT. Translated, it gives CASSSPFSGELFF.

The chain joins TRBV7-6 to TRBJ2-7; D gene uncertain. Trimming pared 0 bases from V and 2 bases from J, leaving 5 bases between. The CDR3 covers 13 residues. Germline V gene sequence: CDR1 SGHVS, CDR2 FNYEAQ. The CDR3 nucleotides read TGTGCCAGCAGCTTAGCCGAGCCCTACGAGCAGTACTTC. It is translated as CASSLAEPYEQYF.

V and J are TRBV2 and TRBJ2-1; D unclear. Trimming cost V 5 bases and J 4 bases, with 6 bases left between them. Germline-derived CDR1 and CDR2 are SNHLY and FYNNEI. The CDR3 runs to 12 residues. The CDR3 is CASSLEYNEQFF. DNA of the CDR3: TGTGCCAGCAGTTTGGAGTACAATGAGCAGTTCTTC.

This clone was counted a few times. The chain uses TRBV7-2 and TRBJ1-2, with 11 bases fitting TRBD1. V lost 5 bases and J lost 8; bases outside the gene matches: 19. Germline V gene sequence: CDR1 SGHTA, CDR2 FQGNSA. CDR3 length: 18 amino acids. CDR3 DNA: TGTGCCAGCAGCCACCCTATTGCTCCCGGGACAGGGGGAGCGGGCTACACCTTC. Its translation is CASSHPIAPGTGGAGYTF.

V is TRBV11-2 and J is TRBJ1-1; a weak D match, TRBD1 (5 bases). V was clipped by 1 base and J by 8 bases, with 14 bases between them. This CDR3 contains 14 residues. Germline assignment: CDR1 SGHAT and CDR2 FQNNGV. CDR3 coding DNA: TGTGCCAGCAGCTTAGCGACCGGGGGAGGCGAAGCTTTCTTT. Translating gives CASSLATGGGEAFF.

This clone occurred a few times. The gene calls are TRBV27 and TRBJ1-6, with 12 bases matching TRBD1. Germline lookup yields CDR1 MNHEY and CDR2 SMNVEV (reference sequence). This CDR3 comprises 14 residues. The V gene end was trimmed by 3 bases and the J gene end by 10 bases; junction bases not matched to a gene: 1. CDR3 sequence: CASSFGTGGSPLHF. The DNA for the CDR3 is TGTGCCAGCAGTTTCGGGACAGGGGGCTCACCCCTCCACTTT.

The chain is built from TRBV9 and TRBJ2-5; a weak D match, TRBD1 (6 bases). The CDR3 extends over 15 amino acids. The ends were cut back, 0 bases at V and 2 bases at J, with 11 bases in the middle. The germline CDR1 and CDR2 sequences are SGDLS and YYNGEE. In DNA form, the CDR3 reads TGTGCCAGCAGCGTAGCCGGGACAAGGCAAGAGACCCAGTACTTC. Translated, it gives CASSVAGTRQETQYF.

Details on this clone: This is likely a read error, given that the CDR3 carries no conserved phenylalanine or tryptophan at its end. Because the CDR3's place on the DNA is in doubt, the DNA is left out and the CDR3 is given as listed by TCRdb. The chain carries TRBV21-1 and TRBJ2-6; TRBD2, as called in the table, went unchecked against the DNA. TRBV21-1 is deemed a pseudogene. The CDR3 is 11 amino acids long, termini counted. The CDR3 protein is CASNTSGSRTV.

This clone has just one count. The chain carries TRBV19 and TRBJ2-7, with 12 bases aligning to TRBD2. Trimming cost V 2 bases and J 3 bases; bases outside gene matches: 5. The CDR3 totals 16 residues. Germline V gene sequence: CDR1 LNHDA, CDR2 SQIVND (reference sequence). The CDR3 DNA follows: TGTGCCAGTAGTATAAGACTAGCGGGAGTGGGCTACGAGCAGTACTTC. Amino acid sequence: CASSIRLAGVGYEQYF.

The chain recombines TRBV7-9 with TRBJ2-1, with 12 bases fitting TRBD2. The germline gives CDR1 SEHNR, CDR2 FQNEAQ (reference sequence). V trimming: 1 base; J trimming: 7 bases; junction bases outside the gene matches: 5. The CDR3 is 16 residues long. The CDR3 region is CASSLVHLAGGNEQFF. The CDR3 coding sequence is TGTGCCAGCAGCTTAGTTCACCTAGCGGGGGGGAATGAGCAGTTCTTC.

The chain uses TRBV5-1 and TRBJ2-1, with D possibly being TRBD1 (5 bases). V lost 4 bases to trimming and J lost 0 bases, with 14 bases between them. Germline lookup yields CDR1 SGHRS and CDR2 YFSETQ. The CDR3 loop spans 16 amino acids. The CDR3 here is CASSLPQALSYNEQFF. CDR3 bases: TGCGCCAGCAGCCTACCACAGGCCCTCTCCTACAATGAGCAGTTCTTC.

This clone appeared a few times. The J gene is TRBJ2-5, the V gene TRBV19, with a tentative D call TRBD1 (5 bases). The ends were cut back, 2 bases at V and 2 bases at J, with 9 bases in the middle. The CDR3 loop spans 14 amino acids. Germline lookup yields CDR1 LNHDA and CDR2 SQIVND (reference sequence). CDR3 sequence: CASSIRDRQETQYF. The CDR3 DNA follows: TGTGCCAGTAGTATACGAGACAGACAAGAGACCCAGTACTTC.

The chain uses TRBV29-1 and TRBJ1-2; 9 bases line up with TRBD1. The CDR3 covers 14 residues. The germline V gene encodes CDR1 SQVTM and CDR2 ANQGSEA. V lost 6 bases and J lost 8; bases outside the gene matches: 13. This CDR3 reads CSVGFPGTGNGYTF. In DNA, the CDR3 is TGCAGCGTCGGATTTCCCGGGACAGGGAACGGCTACACCTTC. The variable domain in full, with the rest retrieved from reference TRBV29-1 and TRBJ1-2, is SAVISQKPSRDICQRGTSLTIQCQVDSQVTMMFWYRQQPGQSLTLIATANQGSEATYESGFVIDKFPISRPNLTFSTLTVSNMSPEDSSIYLCSVGFPGTGNGYTFGSGTRLTVV.

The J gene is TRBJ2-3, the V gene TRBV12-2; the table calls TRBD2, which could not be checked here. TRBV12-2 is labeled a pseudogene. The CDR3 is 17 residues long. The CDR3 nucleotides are TGTGCAAGTCGCTTAGGGGGACTAGCGGGGCCCACAGATACGCAGTATTTT. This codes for CASRLGGLAGPTDTQYF.

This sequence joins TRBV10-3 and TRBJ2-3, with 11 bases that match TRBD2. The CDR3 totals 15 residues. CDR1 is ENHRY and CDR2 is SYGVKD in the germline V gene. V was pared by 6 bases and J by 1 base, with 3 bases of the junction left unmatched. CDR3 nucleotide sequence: TGTGCCATCAGGATAGCGGGAGGGCGCACAGATACGCAGTATTTT. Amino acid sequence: CAIRIAGGRTDTQYF.

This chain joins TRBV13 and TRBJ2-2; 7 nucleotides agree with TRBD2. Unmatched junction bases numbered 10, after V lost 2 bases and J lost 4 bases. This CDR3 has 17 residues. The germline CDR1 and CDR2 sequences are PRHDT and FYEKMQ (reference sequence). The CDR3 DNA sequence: TGTGCCAGCAGCTTACTAGCGGAAGGAGTCTCCACCGGGGAGCTGTTTTTT. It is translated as CASSLLAEGVSTGELFF. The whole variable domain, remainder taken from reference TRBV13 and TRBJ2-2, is AAGVIQSPRHLIKEKRETATLKCYPIPRHDTVYWYQQGPGQDPQFLISFYEKMQSDKGSIPDRFSAQQFSDYHSELNMSSLELGDSALYFCASSLLAEGVSTGELFFGEGSRLTVL.

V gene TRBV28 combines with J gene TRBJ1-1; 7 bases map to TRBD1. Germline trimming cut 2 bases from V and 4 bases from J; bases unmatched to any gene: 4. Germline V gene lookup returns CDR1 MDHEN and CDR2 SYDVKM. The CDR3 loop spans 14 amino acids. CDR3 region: CASSLPNRGTEAFF. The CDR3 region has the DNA TGTGCCAGCAGTTTACCGAACAGGGGCACTGAAGCTTTCTTT.

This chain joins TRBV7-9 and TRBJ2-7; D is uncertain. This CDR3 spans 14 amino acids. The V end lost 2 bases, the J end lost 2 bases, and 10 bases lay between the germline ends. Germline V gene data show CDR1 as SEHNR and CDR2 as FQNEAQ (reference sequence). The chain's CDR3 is CASSLSGHPYEQYF. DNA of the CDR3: TGTGCCAGCAGCTTAAGTGGCCACCCCTACGAGCAGTACTTC.

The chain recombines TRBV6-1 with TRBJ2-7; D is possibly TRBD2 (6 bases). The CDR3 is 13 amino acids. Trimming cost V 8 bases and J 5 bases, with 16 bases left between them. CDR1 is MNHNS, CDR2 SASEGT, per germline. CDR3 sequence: CASHHLANDEQYF. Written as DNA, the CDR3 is TGTGCCAGCCATCATCTAGCGAATGACGAGCAGTACTTC.

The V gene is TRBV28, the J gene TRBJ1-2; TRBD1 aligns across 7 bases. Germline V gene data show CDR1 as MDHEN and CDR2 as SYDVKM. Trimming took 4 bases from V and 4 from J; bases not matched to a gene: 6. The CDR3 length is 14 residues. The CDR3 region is CASSWRGRAYGYTF. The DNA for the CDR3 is TGTGCCAGCAGTTGGAGGGGGCGTGCCTATGGCTACACCTTC.

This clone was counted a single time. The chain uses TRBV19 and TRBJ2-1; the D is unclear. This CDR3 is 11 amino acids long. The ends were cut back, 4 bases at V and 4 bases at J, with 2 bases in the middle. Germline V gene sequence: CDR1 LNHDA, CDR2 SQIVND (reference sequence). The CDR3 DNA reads TGTGCCAGTAGTACATACAATGAGCAGTTCTTC. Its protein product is CASSTYNEQFF. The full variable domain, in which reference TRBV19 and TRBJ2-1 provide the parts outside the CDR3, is DGGITQSPKYLFRKEGQNVTLSCEQNLNHDAMYWYRQDPGQGLRLIYYSQIVNDFQKGDIAEGYSVSREKKESFPLTVTSAQKNPTAFYLCASSTYNEQFFGPGTRLTVL.

CDR3 bases: TGTGCCAGCAGACCCTGGGGGGACAATGAGCAGTTCTTC. Translating gives CASRPWGDNEQFF. The chain employs TRBV6-5 and TRBJ2-1; possibly TRBD2 for D (6 bases). Trimming removed 6 bases from V and 5 bases from J, with 11 bases in between. CDR1 MNHEY and CDR2 SVGAGI come from the germline V gene. CDR3 length: 13 amino acids.

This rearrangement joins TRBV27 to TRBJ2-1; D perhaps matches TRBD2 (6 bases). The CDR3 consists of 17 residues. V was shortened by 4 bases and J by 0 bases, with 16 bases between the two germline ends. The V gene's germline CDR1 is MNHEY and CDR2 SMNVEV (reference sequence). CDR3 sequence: CASSSLWWEDSYNEQFF. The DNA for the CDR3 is TGTGCCAGCAGTTCCCTGTGGTGGGAGGACTCCTACAATGAGCAGTTCTTC.

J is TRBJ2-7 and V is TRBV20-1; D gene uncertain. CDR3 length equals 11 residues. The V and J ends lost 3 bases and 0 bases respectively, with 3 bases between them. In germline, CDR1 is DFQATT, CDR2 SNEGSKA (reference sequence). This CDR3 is CSASLSYEQYF. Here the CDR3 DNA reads TGCAGTGCTAGCCTCTCCTACGAGCAGTACTTC.

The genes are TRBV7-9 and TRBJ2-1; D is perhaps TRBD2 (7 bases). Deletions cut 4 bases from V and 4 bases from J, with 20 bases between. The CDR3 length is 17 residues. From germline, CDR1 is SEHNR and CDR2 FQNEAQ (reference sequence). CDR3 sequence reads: CASSSVGGPVRYNEQFF. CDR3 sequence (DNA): TGTGCCAGCAGCTCCGTGGGGGGGCCCGTTAGGTACAATGAGCAGTTCTTC.

As DNA, the CDR3 is TGTGCCAGCAGCGACGGGAGCTGCCTCTATAGCAATCAGCCCCAGCATTTT. This gives the protein CASSDGSCLYSNQPQHF. V usage is TRBV21-1 and J usage is TRBJ1-5. TRBV21-1 is a pseudogene locus. This CDR3 has 17 amino acids.

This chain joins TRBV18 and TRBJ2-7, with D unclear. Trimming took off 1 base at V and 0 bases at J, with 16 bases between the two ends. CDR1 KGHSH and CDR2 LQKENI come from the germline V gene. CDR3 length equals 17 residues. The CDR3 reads CASSPRRPLGYSYEQYF. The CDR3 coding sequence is TGTGCCAGCTCACCACGGCGGCCGTTAGGTTACTCCTACGAGCAGTACTTC.